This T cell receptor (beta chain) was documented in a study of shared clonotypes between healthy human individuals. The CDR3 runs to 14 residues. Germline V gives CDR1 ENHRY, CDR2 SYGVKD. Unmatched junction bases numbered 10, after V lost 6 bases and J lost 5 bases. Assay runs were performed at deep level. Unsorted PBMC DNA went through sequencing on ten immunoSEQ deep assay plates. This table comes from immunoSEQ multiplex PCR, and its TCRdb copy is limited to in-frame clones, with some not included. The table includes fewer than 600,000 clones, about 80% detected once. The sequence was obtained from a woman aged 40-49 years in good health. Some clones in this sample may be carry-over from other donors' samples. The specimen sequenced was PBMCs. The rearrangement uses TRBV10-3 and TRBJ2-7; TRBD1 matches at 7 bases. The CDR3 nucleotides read TGTGCCATCAGCGGCGGGCAGGGGGTCGACGAGCAGTACTTC. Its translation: CAISGGQGVDEQYF.